A selection of T cell receptor beta chains follows, all from one sample in a study of blood T cell repertoires in COVID-19. Generated by immunoSEQ multiplex PCR, the TCRdb table keeps only in-frame clones and is missing some. The sample shows 70,000 to 100,000 clones, more than 70% of them seen only once. Sequencing was done on a sample of peripheral blood. These receptors all stem from a woman older than 75 with active COVID-19. Each CDR3 is given with its conserved first and last residue. The D gene is left open where the match is weak. A clone size is listed for some rows: how often the clone was seen (once, few, many), or a class if it is expanded.

>-|-|10|TRBJ1-2|TRBV28
TGTGCCAGCGGAGGGGTGGGCTACACCTTC
CASGGVGYTF
>-|-|15|TRBJ2-5|TRBV19
TGTGCCAGTAGTATATCTCGGGGTTACCAAGAGACCCAGTACTTC
CASSISRGYQETQYF
>-|-|16|TRBJ2-2|TRBV10-3
TGTGCCATCACCCCCCCTCTAATCGCGAACACCGGGGAGCTGTTTTTT
CAITPPLIANTGELFF
>-|TRBD2|15|TRBJ2-3|TRBV9
TGTGCCAGCAGCGTACGGGAGGGGAGCACAGATACGCAGTATTTT
CASSVREGSTDTQYF
>-|-|16|TRBJ1-1|TRBV18
TGTGCCAGCTCACCACAAAGTCCGGGGGGCCTAACTGAAGCTTTCTTT
CASSPQSPGGLTEAFF
>-|-|14|TRBJ1-6|TRBV9
TGTGCCAGCAGCGTGGCAGGGTCTAATTCACCCCTCCACTTT
CASSVAGSNSPLHF
>few|TRBD1|15|TRBJ1-2|TRBV5-4
TGTGCCAGCAGCGCGGGACAGGAGGGCCTCTATGGCTACACCTTC
CASSAGQEGLYGYTF
>-|-|16|TRBJ2-1|TRBV4-3
TGCGCCAGCAGCCAGGCCCCGGGTAGCTCCTACAATGAGCAGTTCTTC
CASSQAPGSSYNEQFF
>-|-|13|TRBJ1-3|TRBV29-1
TGCAGCGCCGCCCGGGGCTCTGGAAACACCATATATTTT
CSAARGSGNTIYF
>-|TRBD1|14|TRBJ1-4|TRBV18
TGTGCCAGCTCACCGGACAGGGTTTATGAAAAACTGTTTTTT
CASSPDRVYEKLFF
>few|-|18|TRBJ1-3|TRBV19
TGTGCCAGTAGCTTGGGGTTATACAGGACAAGCTCTGGAAACACCATATATTTT
CASSLGLYRTSSGNTIYF
>once|TRBD1|14|TRBJ1-5|TRBV2
TGTGCCAGCAACTACAGGGGTGAGGATCAGCCCCAGCATTTT
CASNYRGEDQPQHF
>-|-|13|TRBJ2-3|TRBV19
TGTGCCAGTAGTATCTCCCGCACAGATACGCAGTATTTT
CASSISRTDTQYF
>-|-|18|TRBJ2-7|TRBV28
TGTGCCAGCAGTTTACTCCCGTCGACAGGACCTATTGCTTACGAGCAGTACTTC
CASSLLPSTGPIAYEQYF
>-|TRBD1|13|TRBJ2-7|TRBV9
TGTGCCAGCAGGGGGACAGGGGGCAACGAGCAGTACTTC
CASRGTGGNEQYF
>-|-|14|TRBJ2-3|TRBV6-2/TRBV6-3
TGTGCCAGCAGTCAGAGGGAGGTACAAGATACGCAGTATTTT
CASSQREVQDTQYF
>-|TRBD2|18|TRBJ2-2|TRBV18
TGTGCCAGCTCACCACGGGAGGCGGGAGGGCTCTACACCGGGGAGCTGTTTTTT
CASSPREAGGLYTGELFF
>-|-|15|TRBJ2-1|TRBV9
TGTGCCAGCAGCGTTACCGGGACTCCCTACAATGAGCAGTTCTTC
CASSVTGTPYNEQFF
>-|TRBD2|14|TRBJ2-1|TRBV27
TGTGCCAGCAGTCCTCGGGGTGGGACTAGTACGGCCTTCTTC
CASSPRGGTSTAFF
>once|-|14|TRBJ2-2|TRBV30
TGTGCCTGGAGTCCCAGGGGATACACCGGGGAGCTGTTTTTT
CAWSPRGYTGELFF
>-|-|15|TRBJ2-3|TRBV6-6
TGTGCCAGCAGTTACCCGGCGACTAGCACAGATACGCAGTATTTT
CASSYPATSTDTQYF
>-|-|15|TRBJ2-1|TRBV7-2
TGTGCCAGCAGCCGCGGTCCAAGGCGGAACAATGAGCAGTTCTTC
CASSRGPRRNNEQFF
>-|-|11|TRBJ1-1|TRBV30
TGTGCCTGGACCGGGAAGGCTGAAGCTTTCTTT
CAWTGKAEAFF
>-|TRBD2|14|TRBJ2-5|TRBV30
TGTGCCTGTAGTCTAGCGGGAACGGGGGAGACCCAGTACTTC
CACSLAGTGETQYF
>-|TRBD1|16|TRBJ2-7|TRBV19
TGTGCCAGTAGTCCACGACCCGGGACAGTACAAGAAGAGCAGTACTTC
CASSPRPGTVQEEQYF
>-|TRBD2|16|TRBJ2-1|TRBV5-1
TGCGCCAGCAGCTTGGGGGCTAGCGGGATGAGGAATGAGCAGTTCTTC
CASSLGASGMRNEQFF
>-|-|16|TRBJ2-2|TRBV24-1
TGTGCCACCAGTGATTTCTCCAGGGCAAACACCGGGGAGCTGTTTTTT
CATSDFSRANTGELFF
>-|-|16|TRBJ2-3|TRBV5-6
TGTGCCAGCAGCTTGGTCCGGGGTCTGGGCACAGATACGCAGTATTTT
CASSLVRGLGTDTQYF
>-|TRBD2|14|TRBJ2-1|TRBV10-3
TGTGCCATCAGTGAGTTAGCGGGAAAAAATGAGCAGTTCTTC
CAISELAGKNEQFF
>-|TRBD2|14|TRBJ2-2|TRBV7-3
TGTGCCAGCAGCCCGCTAGCGGTAACCGGGGAGCTGTTTTTT
CASSPLAVTGELFF
>-|-|13|TRBJ2-1|TRBV9
TGTGCCAGCAGCGTAGACGCTGGGAGGGAGCAGTTCTTC
CASSVDAGREQFF